This TCR beta chain was captured by sequencing in a study of cytomegalovirus exposure and HLA in healthy donors. Turning to the study itself: A prior analysis found roughly 100 million unique TCR beta sequences from approximately 200 million T cells.

This clone was observed a single time. The CDR3 runs to 13 residues. Germline V lookup: CDR1 SGHTA, CDR2 FQGNSA. The V and J ends lost 1 base and 4 bases respectively, with 7 bases between them. PCR employed 60 Vbeta and 13 Jbeta primers. Profiled with immunoSEQ multiplex PCR; TCRdb holds only in-frame clones, not every one. The repertoire holds approximately 160,000 clones, with roughly 73% as singletons. The chain joins TRBV7-2 to TRBJ2-5, with D hard to call. This TCR was recovered from a male donor in good health and CMV-seronegative. The sequenced sample was PBMCs. The CDR3 loop reads CASSLGPPETQYF. For the CDR3, the DNA is TGTGCCAGCAGCTTAGGGCCCCCAGAGACCCAGTACTTC.